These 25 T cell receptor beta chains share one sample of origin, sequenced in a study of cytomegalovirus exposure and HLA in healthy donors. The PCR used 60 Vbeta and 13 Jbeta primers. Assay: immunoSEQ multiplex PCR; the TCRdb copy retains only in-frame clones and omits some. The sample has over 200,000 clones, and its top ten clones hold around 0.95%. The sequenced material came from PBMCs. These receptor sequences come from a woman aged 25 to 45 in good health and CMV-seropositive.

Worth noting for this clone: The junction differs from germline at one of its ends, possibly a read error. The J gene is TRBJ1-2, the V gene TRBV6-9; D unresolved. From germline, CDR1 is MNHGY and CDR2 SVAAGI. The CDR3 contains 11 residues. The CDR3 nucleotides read TGTGCCACCAGTCCTATTTGCGGCTACACCTTC. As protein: CATSPICGYTF.

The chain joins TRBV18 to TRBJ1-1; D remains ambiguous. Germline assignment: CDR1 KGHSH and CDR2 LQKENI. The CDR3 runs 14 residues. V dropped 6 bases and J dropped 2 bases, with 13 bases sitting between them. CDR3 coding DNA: TGTGCCAGCTCGCTCTCGCTCAGTAACACTGAAGCTTTCTTT. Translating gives CASSLSLSNTEAFF.

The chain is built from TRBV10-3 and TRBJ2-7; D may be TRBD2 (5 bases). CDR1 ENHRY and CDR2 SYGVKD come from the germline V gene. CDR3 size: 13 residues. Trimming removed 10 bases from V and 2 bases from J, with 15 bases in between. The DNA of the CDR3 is TGTGCCAGCTACAACCGGGAAACCTACGAGCAGTACTTC. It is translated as CASYNRETYEQYF.

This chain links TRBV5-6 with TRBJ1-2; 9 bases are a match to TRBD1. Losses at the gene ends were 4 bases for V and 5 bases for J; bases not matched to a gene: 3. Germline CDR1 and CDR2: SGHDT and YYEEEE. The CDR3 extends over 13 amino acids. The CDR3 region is CASSLGTGYGYTF. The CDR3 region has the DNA TGTGCCAGCAGCCTAGGGACAGGGTATGGCTACACCTTC.

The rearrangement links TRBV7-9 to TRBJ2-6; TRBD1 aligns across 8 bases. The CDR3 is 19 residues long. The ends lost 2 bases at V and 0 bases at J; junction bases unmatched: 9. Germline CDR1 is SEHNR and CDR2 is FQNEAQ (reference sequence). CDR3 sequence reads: CASSLPRQGPSSGANVLTF. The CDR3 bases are TGTGCCAGCAGCTTACCGCGACAGGGGCCTTCCTCTGGGGCCAACGTCCTGACTTTC.

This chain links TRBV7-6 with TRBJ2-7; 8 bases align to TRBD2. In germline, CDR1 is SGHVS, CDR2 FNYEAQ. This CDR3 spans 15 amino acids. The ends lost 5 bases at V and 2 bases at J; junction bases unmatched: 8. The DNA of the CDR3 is TGTGCCAGCAGCCTATCATCCGGGGGGGCCTACGAGCAGTACTTC. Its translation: CASSLSSGGAYEQYF.

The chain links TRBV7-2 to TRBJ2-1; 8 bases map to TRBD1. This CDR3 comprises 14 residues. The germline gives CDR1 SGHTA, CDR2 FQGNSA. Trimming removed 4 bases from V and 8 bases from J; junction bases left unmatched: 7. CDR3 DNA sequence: TGTGCCAGCAGCTCCGGACAGGGTGTGGATGAGCAGTTCTTC. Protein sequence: CASSSGQGVDEQFF.

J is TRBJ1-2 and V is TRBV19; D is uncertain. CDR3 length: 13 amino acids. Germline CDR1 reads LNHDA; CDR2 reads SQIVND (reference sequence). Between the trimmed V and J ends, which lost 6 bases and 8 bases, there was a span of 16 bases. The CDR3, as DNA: TGTGCCAGTAGCCCGGACGGGGTTAGGGGCTACACCTTC. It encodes CASSPDGVRGYTF.

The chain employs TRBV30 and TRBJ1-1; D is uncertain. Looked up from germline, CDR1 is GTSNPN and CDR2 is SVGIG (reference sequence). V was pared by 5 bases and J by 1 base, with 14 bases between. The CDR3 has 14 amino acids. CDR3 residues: CAWSLTTGNTEAFF. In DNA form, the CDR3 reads TGTGCCTGGTCCCTCACCACGGGGAACACTGAAGCTTTCTTT.

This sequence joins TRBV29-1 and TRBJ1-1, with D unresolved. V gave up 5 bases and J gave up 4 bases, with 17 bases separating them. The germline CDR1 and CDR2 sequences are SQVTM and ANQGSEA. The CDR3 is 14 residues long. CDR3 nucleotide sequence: TGCAGCGTTCTCGGAGGTATGGCTATCACTGAAGCTTTCTTT. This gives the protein CSVLGGMAITEAFF.

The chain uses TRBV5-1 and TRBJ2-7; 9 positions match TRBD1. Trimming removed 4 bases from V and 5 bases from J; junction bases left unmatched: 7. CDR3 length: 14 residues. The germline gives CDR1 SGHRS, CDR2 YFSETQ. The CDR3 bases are TGCGCCAGCAGCCCCCGGGACAGGGACCACGAGCAGTACTTC. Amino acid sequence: CASSPRDRDHEQYF. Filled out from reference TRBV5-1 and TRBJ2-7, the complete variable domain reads KAGVTQTPRYLIKTRGQQVTLSCSPISGHRSVSWYQQTPGQGLQFLFEYFSETQRNKGNFPGRFSGRQFSNSRSEMNVSTLELGDSALYLCASSPRDRDHEQYFGPGTRLTVT.

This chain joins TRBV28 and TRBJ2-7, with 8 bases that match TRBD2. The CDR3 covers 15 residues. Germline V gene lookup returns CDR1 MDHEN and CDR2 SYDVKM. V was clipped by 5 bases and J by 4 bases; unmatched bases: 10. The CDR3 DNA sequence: TGTGCCAGCAGTCGGGGGGCAGCGGGAGATTACGAGCAGTACTTC. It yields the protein CASSRGAAGDYEQYF.

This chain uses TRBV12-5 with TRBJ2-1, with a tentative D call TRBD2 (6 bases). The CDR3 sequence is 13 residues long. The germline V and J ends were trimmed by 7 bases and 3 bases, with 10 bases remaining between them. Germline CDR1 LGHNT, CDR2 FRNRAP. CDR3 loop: CASALGGYNEQFF. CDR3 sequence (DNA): TGTGCTAGTGCCTTGGGAGGCTACAATGAGCAGTTCTTC.

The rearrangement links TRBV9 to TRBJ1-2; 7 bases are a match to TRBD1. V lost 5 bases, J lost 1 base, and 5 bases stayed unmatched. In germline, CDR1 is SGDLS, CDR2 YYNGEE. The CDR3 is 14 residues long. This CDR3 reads CASRATGVNYGYTF. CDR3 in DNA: TGTGCCAGCAGGGCTACAGGGGTTAACTATGGCTACACCTTC. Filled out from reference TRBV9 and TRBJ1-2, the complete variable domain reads DSGVTQTPKHLITATGQRVTLRCSPRSGDLSVYWYQQSLDQGLQFLIQYYNGEERAKGNILERFSAQQFPDLHSELNLSSLELGDSALYFCASRATGVNYGYTFGSGTRLTVV.

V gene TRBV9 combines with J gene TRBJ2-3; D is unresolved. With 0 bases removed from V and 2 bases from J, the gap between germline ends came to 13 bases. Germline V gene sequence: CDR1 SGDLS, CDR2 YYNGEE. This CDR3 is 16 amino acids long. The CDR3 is CASSVGAATYTDTQYF. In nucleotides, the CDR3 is TGTGCCAGCAGCGTAGGGGCAGCTACTTACACAGATACGCAGTATTTT.

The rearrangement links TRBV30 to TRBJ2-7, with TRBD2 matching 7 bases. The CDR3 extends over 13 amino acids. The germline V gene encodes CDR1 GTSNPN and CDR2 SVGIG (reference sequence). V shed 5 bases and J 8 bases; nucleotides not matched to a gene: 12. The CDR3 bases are TGTGCCTGGGGGAGGGGCCTTGAGACACAGCAGTACTTC. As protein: CAWGRGLETQQYF.

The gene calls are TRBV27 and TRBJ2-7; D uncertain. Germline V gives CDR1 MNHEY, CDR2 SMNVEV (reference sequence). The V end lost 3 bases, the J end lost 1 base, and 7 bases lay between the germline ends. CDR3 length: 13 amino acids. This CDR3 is CASSLGLSYEQYF. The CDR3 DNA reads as TGTGCCAGCAGTTTGGGCTTGTCCTACGAGCAGTACTTC.

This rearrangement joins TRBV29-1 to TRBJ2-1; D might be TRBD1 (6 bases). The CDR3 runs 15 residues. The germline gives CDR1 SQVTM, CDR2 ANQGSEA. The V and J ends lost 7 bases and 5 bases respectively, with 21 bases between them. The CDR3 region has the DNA TGCAGCGCTAGACAGAGGACAGACGGCAACAATGAGCAGTTCTTC. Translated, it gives CSARQRTDGNNEQFF.

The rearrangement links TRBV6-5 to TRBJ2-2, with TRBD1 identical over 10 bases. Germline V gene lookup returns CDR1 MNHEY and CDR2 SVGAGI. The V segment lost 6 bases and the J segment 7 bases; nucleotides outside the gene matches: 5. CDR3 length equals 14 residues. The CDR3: CASRLDRGIGELFF. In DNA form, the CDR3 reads TGTGCCAGCAGATTGGACAGGGGGATCGGGGAGCTGTTTTTT.

The CDR3 loop is CGGGEAPRQPQHF. CDR3 in DNA: TGTGGGGGCGGGGAGGCCCCCAGGCAGCCCCAGCATTTT. The chain has TRBV6-1 and TRBJ1-5; the D gene is possibly TRBD1 (5 bases). Germline CDR1 and CDR2: MNHNS and SASEGT. The CDR3 has 13 residues.

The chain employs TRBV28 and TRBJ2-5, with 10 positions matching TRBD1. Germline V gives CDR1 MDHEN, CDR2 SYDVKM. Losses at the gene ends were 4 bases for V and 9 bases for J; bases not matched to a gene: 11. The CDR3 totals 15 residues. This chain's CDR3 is CASSSAGTGERAQYF. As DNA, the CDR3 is TGTGCCAGCAGTTCTGCCGGGACAGGGGAGAGGGCCCAGTACTTC.

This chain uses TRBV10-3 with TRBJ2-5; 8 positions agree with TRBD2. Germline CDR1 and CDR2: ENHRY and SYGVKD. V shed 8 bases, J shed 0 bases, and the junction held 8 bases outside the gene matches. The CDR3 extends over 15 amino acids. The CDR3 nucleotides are TGTGCCATCGGAAGAGCGGGGGAAAACCAAGAGACCCAGTACTTC. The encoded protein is CAIGRAGENQETQYF.

The chain's CDR3 is CASSDRSSYEQYF. DNA for the CDR3: TGTGCCAGCAGTGACAGGTCCTCCTACGAGCAGTACTTC. This chain uses TRBV25-1 with TRBJ2-7; D is uncertain. The germline gives CDR1 MGHDK, CDR2 SYGVNS. The CDR3 runs to 13 residues. V shed 3 bases and J shed 0 bases, with 6 bases lying between them.

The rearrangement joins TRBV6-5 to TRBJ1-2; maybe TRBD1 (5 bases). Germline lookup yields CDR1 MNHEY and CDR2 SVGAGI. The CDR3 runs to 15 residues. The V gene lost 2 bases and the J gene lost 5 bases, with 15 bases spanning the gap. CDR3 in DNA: TGTGCCAGCAGTTACGGGCCAGGGAAGGCGTATGGCTACACCTTC. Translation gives CASSYGPGKAYGYTF.

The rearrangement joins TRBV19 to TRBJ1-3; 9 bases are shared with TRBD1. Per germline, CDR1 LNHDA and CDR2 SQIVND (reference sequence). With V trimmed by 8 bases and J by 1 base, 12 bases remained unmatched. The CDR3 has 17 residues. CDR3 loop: CASRLGGQGASGNTIYF. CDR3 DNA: TGTGCCAGTCGCTTGGGGGGACAGGGCGCATCTGGAAACACCATATATTTT.